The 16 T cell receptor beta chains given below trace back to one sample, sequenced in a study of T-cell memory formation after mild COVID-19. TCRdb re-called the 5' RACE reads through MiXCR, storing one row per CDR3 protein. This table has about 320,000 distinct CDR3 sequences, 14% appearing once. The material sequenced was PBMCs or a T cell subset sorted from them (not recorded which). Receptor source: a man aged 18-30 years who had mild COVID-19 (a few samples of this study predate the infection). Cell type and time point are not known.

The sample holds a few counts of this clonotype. The CDR3 reads CASSFSSGENTGELFF. The CDR3 DNA reads as TGTGCCAGCAGCTTTTCTAGCGGAGAAAACACCGGGGAGCTGTTTTTT. The chain employs TRBV7-2 and TRBJ2-2; 7 bases align to TRBD2. This CDR3 contains 16 residues. Trimming took 3 bases from V and 2 from J; bases not matched to a gene: 6. Germline loops: CDR1 SGHTA, CDR2 FQGNSA.

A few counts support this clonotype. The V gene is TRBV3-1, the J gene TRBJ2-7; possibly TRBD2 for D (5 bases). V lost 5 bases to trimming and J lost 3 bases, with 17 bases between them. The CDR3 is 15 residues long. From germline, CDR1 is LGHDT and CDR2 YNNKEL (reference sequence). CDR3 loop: CASSGSGHPFYEQYF. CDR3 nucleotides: TGTGCCAGCAGCGGGAGCGGCCACCCGTTCTACGAGCAGTACTTC.

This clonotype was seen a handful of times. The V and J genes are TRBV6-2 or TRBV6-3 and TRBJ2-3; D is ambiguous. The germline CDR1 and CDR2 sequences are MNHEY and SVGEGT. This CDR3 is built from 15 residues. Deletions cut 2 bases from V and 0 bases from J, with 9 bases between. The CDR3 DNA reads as TGTGCCAGCAGTTACCGCCAAGGGAGCACAGATACGCAGTATTTT. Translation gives CASSYRQGSTDTQYF.

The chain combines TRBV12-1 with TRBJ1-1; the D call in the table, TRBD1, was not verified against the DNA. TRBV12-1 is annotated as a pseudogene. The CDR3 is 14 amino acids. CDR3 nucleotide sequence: TGTGCCAGCAGCTCGACAGGCCGGGTCACTGAAGCTTTCTTT. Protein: CASSSTGRVTEAFF.

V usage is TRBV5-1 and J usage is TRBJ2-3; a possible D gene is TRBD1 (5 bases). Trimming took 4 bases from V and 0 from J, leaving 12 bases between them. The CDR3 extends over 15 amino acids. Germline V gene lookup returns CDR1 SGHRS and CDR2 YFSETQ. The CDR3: CASSVTTGSTDTQYF. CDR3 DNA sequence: TGCGCCAGCAGCGTAACAACAGGAAGCACAGATACGCAGTATTTT.

The CDR3 DNA reads as TGTGCCAGCAGTGAACTAGCGGCGGCCTCCTACGAGCAGTACTTC. Protein: CASSELAAASYEQYF. This chain uses TRBV6-2 or TRBV6-3 with TRBJ2-7; 8 bases align to TRBD2. Germline trimming cut 5 bases from V and 0 bases from J; bases unmatched to any gene: 6. The CDR3 has 15 residues. The V gene's germline CDR1 is MNHEY and CDR2 SVGEGT.

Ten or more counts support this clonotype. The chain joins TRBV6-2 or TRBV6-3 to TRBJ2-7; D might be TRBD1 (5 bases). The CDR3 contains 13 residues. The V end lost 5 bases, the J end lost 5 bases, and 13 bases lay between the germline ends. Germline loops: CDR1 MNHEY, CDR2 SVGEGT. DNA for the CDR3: TGTGCCAGCAGTCATCAGGGTACCCACGAGCAGTACGTC. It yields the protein CASSHQGTHEQYV.

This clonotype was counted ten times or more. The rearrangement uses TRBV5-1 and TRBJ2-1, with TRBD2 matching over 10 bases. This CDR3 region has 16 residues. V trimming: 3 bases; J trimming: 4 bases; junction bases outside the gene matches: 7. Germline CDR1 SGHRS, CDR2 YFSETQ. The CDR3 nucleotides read TGCGCCAGCAGCTCCTCCCTAGCGGGGGTATACAATGAGCAGTTCTTC. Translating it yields CASSSSLAGVYNEQFF. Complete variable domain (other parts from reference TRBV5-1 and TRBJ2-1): KAGVTQTPRYLIKTRGQQVTLSCSPISGHRSVSWYQQTPGQGLQFLFEYFSETQRNKGNFPGRFSGRQFSNSRSEMNVSTLELGDSALYLCASSSSLAGVYNEQFFGPGTRLTVL.

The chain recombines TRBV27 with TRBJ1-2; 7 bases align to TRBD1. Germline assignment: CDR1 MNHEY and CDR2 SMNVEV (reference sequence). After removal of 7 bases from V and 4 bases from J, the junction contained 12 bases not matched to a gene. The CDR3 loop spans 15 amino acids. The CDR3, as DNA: TGTGCCAGCATGGGTCAGGGGGGCATGGGCTATGGCTACACCTTC. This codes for CASMGQGGMGYGYTF.

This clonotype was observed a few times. This CDR3 reads CASSQDLERYSGANVLTF. CDR3 coding DNA: TGTGCCAGCAGCCAAGATCTTGAGAGGTACTCTGGGGCCAACGTCCTGACTTTC. The chain carries TRBV3-1 and TRBJ2-6; D not certain. Germline lookup yields CDR1 LGHDT and CDR2 YNNKEL (reference sequence). V lost 0 bases and J 0 bases, leaving 12 bases between the germline ends. The CDR3 spans 18 residues.

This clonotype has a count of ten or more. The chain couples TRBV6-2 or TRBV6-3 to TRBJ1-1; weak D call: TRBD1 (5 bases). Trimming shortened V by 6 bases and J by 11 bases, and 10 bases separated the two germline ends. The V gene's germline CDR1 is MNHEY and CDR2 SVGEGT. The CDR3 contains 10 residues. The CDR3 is CASRGDRAFF. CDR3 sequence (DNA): TGTGCCAGCAGGGGGGATCGGGCTTTCTTT.

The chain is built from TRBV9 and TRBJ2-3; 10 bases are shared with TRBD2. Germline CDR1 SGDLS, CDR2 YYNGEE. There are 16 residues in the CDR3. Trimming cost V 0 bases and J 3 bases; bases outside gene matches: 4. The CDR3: CASSVGVSGGTDTQYF. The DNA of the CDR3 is TGTGCCAGCAGCGTAGGGGTTAGCGGGGGGACAGATACGCAGTATTTT.

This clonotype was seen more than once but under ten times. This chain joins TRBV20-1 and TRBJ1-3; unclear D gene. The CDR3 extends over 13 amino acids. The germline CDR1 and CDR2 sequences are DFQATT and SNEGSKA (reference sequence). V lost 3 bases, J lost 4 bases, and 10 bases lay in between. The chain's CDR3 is CSASLPRGNTIYF. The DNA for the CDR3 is TGCAGTGCTAGTCTTCCCAGGGGAAACACCATATATTTT.

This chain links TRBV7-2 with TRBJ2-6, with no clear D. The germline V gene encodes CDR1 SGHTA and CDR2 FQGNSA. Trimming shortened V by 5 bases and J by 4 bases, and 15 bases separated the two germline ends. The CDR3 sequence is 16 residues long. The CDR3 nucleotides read TGTGCCAGCAGCCCCTGGACCGCTCAGGGGGCCAACGTCCTGACTTTC. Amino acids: CASSPWTAQGANVLTF.

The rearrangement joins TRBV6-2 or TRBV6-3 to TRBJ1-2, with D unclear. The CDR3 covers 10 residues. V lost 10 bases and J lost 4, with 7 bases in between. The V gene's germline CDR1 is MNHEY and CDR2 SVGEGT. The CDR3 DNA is TGTGCCACAAGTACCTATGGCTACACCTTC. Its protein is CATSTYGYTF.

This CDR3 reads CASSVRGPGDTEAFF. Written as DNA, the CDR3 is TGTGCCAGCAGCGTGAGGGGCCCCGGGGACACTGAAGCTTTCTTT. V usage is TRBV9 and J usage is TRBJ1-1; possible D gene TRBD1, 5 bases. The V and J ends lost 2 bases and 3 bases respectively, with 14 bases between them. CDR1 is SGDLS, CDR2 YYNGEE, per germline. The CDR3 is 15 amino acids.